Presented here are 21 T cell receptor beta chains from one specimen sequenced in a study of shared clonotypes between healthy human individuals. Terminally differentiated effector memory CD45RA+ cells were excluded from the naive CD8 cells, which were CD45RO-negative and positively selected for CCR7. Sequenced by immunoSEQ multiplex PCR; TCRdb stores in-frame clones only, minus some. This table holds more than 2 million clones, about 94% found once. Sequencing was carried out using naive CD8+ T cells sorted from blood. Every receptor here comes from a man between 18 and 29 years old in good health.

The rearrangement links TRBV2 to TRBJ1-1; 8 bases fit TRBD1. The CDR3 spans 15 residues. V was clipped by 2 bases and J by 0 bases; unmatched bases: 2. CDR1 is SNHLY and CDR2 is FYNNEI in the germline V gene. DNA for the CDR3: TGTGCCAGCAGTGAACCGGGACAGGTGAACACTGAAGCTTTCTTT. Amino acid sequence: CASSEPGQVNTEAFF.

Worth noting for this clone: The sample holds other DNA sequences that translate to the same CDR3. The CDR3 DNA sequence: TGTGCCAGCAGCGAAGCGGGAGGAGCAGATACGCAGTATTTT. Translated, it gives CASSEAGGADTQYF. V and J are TRBV9 and TRBJ2-3; TRBD2 matches at 9 bases. The germline V gene has CDR1 SGDLS and CDR2 YYNGEE. CDR3 length: 14 residues. The ends lost 3 bases at V and 4 bases at J; junction bases unmatched: 3.

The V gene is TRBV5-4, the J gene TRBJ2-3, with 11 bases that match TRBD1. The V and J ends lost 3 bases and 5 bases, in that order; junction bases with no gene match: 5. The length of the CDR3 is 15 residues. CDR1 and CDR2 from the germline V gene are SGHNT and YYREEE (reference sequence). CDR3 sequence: CASSSGTGGIDTQYF. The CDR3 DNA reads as TGTGCCAGCAGCTCCGGGACAGGGGGTATAGATACGCAGTATTTT.

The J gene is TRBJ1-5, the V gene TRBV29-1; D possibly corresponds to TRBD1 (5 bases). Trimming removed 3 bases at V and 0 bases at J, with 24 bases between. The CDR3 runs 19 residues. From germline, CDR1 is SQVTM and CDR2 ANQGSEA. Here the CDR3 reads CSVEFGARSTLYSNQPQHF. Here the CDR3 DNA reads TGCAGCGTTGAGTTTGGGGCCCGGTCGACACTTTATAGCAATCAGCCCCAGCATTTT.

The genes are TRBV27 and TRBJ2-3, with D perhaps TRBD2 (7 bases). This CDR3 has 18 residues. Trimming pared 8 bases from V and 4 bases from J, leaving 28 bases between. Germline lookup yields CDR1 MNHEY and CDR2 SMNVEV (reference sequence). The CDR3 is CASGPLPRTRGFADTQYF. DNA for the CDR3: TGTGCCAGCGGTCCCCTGCCTCGGACTAGGGGGTTTGCAGATACGCAGTATTTT.

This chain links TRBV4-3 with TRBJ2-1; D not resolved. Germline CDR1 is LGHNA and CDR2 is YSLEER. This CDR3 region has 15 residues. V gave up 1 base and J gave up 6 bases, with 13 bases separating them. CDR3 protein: CASSQVISDVNEQFF. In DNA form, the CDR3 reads TGCGCCAGCAGCCAAGTAATATCGGATGTCAATGAGCAGTTCTTC.

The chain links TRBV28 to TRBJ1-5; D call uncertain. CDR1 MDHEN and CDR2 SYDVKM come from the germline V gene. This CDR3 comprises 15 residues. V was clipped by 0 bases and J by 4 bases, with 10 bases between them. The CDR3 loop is CASSLWAAPNQPQHF. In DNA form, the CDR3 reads TGTGCCAGCAGTTTATGGGCAGCTCCTAATCAGCCCCAGCATTTT.

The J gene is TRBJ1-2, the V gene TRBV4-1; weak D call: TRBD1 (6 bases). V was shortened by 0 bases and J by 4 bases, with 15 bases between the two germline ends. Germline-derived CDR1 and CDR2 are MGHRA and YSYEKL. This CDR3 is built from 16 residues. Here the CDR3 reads CASSQEWQGPAYGYTF. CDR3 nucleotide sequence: TGCGCCAGCAGCCAAGAATGGCAGGGGCCAGCCTATGGCTACACCTTC.

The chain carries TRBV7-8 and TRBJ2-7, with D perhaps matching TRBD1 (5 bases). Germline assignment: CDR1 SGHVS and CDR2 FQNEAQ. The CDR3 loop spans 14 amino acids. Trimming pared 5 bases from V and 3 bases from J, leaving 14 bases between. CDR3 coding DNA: TGTGCCAGCAGCAATTATGGGGCACTCTACGAGCAGTACTTC. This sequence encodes CASSNYGALYEQYF.

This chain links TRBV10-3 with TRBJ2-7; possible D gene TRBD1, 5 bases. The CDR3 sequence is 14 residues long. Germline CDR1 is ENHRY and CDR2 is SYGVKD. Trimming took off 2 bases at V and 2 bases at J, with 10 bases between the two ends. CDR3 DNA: TGTGCCATCAGTGAGCCAGGGCTCACCTACGAGCAGTACTTC. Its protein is CAISEPGLTYEQYF.

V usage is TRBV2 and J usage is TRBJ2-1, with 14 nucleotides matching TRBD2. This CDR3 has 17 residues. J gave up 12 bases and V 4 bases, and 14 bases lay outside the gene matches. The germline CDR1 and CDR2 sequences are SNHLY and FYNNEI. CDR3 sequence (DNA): TGTGCCAGCAGTGCACAATCGGGACTAGCGGGAGAGGAGGGGCAGTTCTTC. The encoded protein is CASSAQSGLAGEEGQFF. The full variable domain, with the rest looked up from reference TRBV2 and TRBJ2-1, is EPEVTQTPSHQVTQMGQEVILRCVPISNHLYFYWYRQILGQKVEFLVSFYNNEISEKSEIFDDQFSVERPDGSNFTLKIRSTKLEDSAMYFCASSAQSGLAGEEGQFFGPGTRLTVL.

DNA for the CDR3: TGTGCCAGCAGCCCGGGACAGGGAAACTATGGCTACACCTTC. Translating gives CASSPGQGNYGYTF. V is TRBV5-8 and J is TRBJ1-2, with 9 bases that match TRBD1. V was clipped by 4 bases and J by 2 bases; unmatched bases: 3. Germline CDR1 SGHTS, CDR2 YDEGEE. The CDR3 covers 14 residues.

DNA for the CDR3: TGTGCCAGCAGCTCGGGACGCGGCTACGAGCAGTACTTC. Encoded protein: CASSSGRGYEQYF. The chain has TRBV2 and TRBJ2-7; D tentatively reads TRBD1 or TRBD2 (5 bases each). CDR3 size: 13 residues. The germline CDR1 and CDR2 sequences are SNHLY and FYNNEI. The V gene lost 6 bases and the J gene lost 3 bases, with 12 bases spanning the gap. Complete variable domain (other parts from reference TRBV2 and TRBJ2-7): EPEVTQTPSHQVTQMGQEVILRCVPISNHLYFYWYRQILGQKVEFLVSFYNNEISEKSEIFDDQFSVERPDGSNFTLKIRSTKLEDSAMYFCASSSGRGYEQYFGPGTRLTVT.

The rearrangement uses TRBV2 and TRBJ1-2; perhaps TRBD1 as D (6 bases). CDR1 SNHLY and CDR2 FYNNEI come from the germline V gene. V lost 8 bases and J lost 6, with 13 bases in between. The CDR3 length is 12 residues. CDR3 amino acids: CASEQGDDGYTF. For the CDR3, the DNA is TGTGCCAGCGAACAGGGCGATGATGGCTACACCTTC. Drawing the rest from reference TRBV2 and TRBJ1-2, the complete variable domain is EPEVTQTPSHQVTQMGQEVILRCVPISNHLYFYWYRQILGQKVEFLVSFYNNEISEKSEIFDDQFSVERPDGSNFTLKIRSTKLEDSAMYFCASEQGDDGYTFGSGTRLTVV.

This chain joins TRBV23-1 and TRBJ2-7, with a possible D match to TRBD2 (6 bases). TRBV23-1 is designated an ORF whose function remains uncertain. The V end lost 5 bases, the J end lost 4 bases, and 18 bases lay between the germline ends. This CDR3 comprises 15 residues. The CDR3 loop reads CASSKQPSDGYEQYF. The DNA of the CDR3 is TGCGCCAGCAGTAAACAGCCTAGCGATGGATACGAGCAGTACTTC.

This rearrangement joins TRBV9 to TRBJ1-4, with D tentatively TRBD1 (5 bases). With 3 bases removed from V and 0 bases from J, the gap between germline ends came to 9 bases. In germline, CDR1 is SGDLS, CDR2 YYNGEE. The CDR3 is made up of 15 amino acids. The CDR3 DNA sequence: TGTGCCAGCAGCGAAGGGGTTGCAACTAATGAAAAACTGTTTTTT. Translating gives CASSEGVATNEKLFF.

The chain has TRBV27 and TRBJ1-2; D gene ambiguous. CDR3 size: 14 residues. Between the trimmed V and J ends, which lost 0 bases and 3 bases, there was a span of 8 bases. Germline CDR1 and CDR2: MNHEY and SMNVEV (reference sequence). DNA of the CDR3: TGTGCCAGCAGTTTATCGTCCAGGTACTATGGCTACACCTTC. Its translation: CASSLSSRYYGYTF.

CDR3 region: CASSYSTGVGYEQYF. The CDR3 nucleotides are TGTGCCAGCAGTTATTCGACAGGGGTGGGCTACGAGCAGTACTTC. The chain is built from TRBV6-5 and TRBJ2-7; 8 bases align to TRBD1. The V gene's germline CDR1 is MNHEY and CDR2 SVGAGI. This CDR3 is built from 15 residues. J was trimmed by 3 bases and V by 3 bases; bases with no gene match: 7.

Here the CDR3 reads CASSLSAEAFF. The CDR3 nucleotides read TGCGCCAGCAGTTTAAGCGCTGAAGCTTTCTTT. The V gene is TRBV10-2, the J gene TRBJ1-1; D gene unclear. Trimming removed 5 bases from V and 6 bases from J, with 7 bases in between. This CDR3 has 11 amino acids. CDR1 WSHSY and CDR2 SAAADI come from the germline V gene.

In DNA, the CDR3 is TGTGCCAGCAGTGAATGGGGTGCGAACACCGGGGAGCTGTTTTTT. Its protein product is CASSEWGANTGELFF. The genes are TRBV25-1 and TRBJ2-2; no clear D gene. CDR1 is MGHDK and CDR2 is SYGVNS in the germline V gene. The CDR3 contains 15 residues. V was shortened by 1 base and J by 0 bases, with 6 bases between the two germline ends. Together with reference TRBV25-1 and TRBJ2-2, the CDR3 gives the full variable domain: EADIYQTPRYLVIGTGKKITLECSQTMGHDKMYWYQQDPGMELHLIHYSYGVNSTEKGDLSSESTVSRIRTEHFPLTLESARPSHTSQYLCASSEWGANTGELFFGEGSRLTVL.

This CDR3 is CASSSDMYGYTF. CDR3 coding DNA: TGTGCCAGCAGTTCCGACATGTATGGCTACACCTTC. The chain carries TRBV6-5 and TRBJ1-2; D not certain. Per the germline V gene, CDR1 is MNHEY and CDR2 is SVGAGI. Trimming left V 4 bases short and J 5 bases short, with 8 bases between. CDR3 length equals 12 residues.